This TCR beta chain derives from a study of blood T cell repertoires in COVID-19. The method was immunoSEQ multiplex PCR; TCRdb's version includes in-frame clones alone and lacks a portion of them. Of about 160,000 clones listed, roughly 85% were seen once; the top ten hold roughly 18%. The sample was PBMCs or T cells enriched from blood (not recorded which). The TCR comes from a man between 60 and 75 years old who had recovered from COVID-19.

In DNA form, the CDR3 reads TGTGCCAGCACCCGACAGGGGCCGAACACAGATACGCAGTATTTT. Encoded protein: CASTRQGPNTDTQYF. The chain links TRBV21-1 to TRBJ2-3; the table gives TRBD1 as D, unverified against the DNA. TRBV21-1 is a documented pseudogene. This CDR3 is 15 amino acids long.